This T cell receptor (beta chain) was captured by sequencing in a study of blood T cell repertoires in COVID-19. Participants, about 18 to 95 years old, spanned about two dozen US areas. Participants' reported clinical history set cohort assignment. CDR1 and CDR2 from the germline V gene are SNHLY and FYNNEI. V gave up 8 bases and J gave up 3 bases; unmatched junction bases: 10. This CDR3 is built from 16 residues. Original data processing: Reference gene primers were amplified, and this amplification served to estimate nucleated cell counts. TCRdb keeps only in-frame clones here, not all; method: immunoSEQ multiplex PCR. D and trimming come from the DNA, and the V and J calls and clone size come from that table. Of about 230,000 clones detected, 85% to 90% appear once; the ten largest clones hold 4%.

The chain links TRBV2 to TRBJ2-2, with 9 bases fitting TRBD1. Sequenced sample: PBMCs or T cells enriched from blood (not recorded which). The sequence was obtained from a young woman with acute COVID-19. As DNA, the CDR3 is TGTGCCAGCGGTAGGGACAGGGAAAAGGACACCGGGGAGCTGTTTTTT. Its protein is CASGRDREKDTGELFF.